This T cell receptor (beta chain) originates from a study of T cell repertoires in cytomegalovirus infection (dated by TCRdb to about 2019). For the study in its entirety: Alongside well-studied HLA-B-restricted epitopes, the peptide stimulations were aimed at recently identified HLA-C-restricted CMV epitopes, whose presentation resists viral immunomodulation. Because public TCR beta signatures pointed to carriage of CMV infection together with the matching HLA type, the HLA type of each donor mattered for the analysis.

Sequencing instrument: Illumina HiSeq 1500. The public reads were reanalyzed by TCRdb: fastp trimming at Q25, MiXCR alignment, in-frame beta chains only. All rows with the same CDR3 protein become a single entry with the most common DNA and genes. Present in this sample are about half a million distinct CDR3 sequences, roughly a third of which were seen just once. The ten largest clones capture 15% to 20% of the sample. To note about this clonotype: The clone's antigen remains unknown. The junction shows a germline mismatch at one end, possibly a read error.

Overall results and qualifications from the work: The ex vivo response was dominated by HLA-C-restricted CMV-specific TCR beta clonotypes, and the single most frequent clonotype in two of eight donors was supplied by these HLA-C-restricted clonotypes. In both this cohort and an independent cohort of some 370 donors, the cumulative frequency of public TCR beta family members distinguished carriers of CMV infection plus the relevant HLA type.

CDR1 and CDR2 are drawn from the germline V gene: MGHRA, YSYEKL. There are 16 amino acids in the CDR3, from cysteine to phenylalanine inclusive. Only CDR3 DNA is held: 48 bases, read in frame from base 1. What this sample's treatment or condition label stands for: in vitro stimulation with specific CMV peptide epitopes to enrich CMV-specific T cells. This specimen was cultured PBMCs, taken from culture after CMV antigen stimulation. The clonotype originates from a human donor in good health (CMV status not recorded). Some clones in this sample may be carry-over from other donors' samples. Here the chain combines TRBV4-1 and TRBJ1-6, with no reliable assignment of the D segment. The CDR3 reads as follows: CASSPRESSYNSPLHF. The nucleotide sequence reads as follows: TGTGCCAGCAGCCCCCGGGAGAGCTCCTATAATTCACCCCTCCACTTT.